The 17 T cell receptor beta chains below were found in one sample sequenced in a study of blood T cell repertoires in COVID-19. TCRdb's table, derived via immunoSEQ multiplex PCR, lists solely in-frame clones and lacks some. In the table there are 200,000 or so clones, 92% of which are singletons. The material sequenced was peripheral blood. The receptors here all came from a man in his 60s with COVID-19, enrolled during active disease.

The chain couples TRBV10-3 to TRBJ2-1; 14 bases align to TRBD2. V lost 6 bases to trimming and J lost 9 bases; unmatched junction nucleotides: 7. The CDR3 loop spans 15 amino acids. The germline CDR1 and CDR2 sequences are ENHRY and SYGVKD. Written as DNA, the CDR3 is TGTGCCATCAGCCCCGGGACTAGCGGGGGTGCTGAGCAGTTCTTC. This codes for CAISPGTSGGAEQFF.

CDR3 region: CASSSAGEEKFF. The CDR3 region has the DNA TGTGCCAGCAGTTCCGCGGGGGAGGAGAAGTTCTTC. V gene TRBV3-1 (or the pseudogene TRBV3-2) combines with J gene TRBJ2-1; TRBD2 agrees at 7 bases. This CDR3 has 12 residues. The V segment lost 6 bases and the J segment 14 bases; nucleotides outside the gene matches: 10. In germline, CDR1 is LGHDT, CDR2 YNNKEL (reference sequence).

This clone was seen a handful of times. The chain couples TRBV28 to TRBJ1-6, with D tentatively TRBD1 (5 bases). Per the germline V gene, CDR1 is MDHEN and CDR2 is SYDVKM. V dropped 6 bases and J dropped 9 bases, with 15 bases sitting between them. This CDR3 contains 14 residues. The CDR3 loop is CASRPGTNSSPLHF. In nucleotides, the CDR3 is TGTGCCAGCAGGCCCGGGACTAATAGTTCACCCCTCCACTTT.

The V gene is TRBV3-1 (or the pseudogene TRBV3-2), the J gene TRBJ1-2; 9 bases line up with TRBD1. V shed 7 bases, J shed 6 bases, and the junction held 18 bases outside the gene matches. CDR3 length equals 17 residues. CDR1 LGHDT and CDR2 YNNKEL come from the germline V gene (reference sequence). The CDR3 sequence: CASTSGDRALAQHGYTF. CDR3 nucleotides: TGTGCCAGCACCTCCGGGGACAGGGCGTTGGCACAACATGGCTACACCTTC.

The J gene is TRBJ2-1, the V gene TRBV7-3, with 7 bases that match TRBD1. Trimming at V came to 8 bases and at J to 6 bases, leaving 7 bases not matched to a gene. The CDR3 is 13 amino acids. Germline lookup yields CDR1 SGHTA and CDR2 FQGTGA. CDR3: CASEKGAGNEQFF. The CDR3 DNA follows: TGTGCCAGCGAAAAGGGGGCGGGCAATGAGCAGTTCTTC.

The V call is TRBV28, the J call TRBJ1-2; 8 nucleotides line up with TRBD1. V lost 5 bases, J lost 8 bases, and 10 bases stayed unmatched. The CDR3 has 14 amino acids. CDR1 is MDHEN and CDR2 is SYDVKM in the germline V gene. The CDR3 loop is CASSTLVQGGGYTF. CDR3 DNA: TGTGCCAGCAGTACCCTGGTACAGGGGGGCGGCTACACCTTC.

V usage is TRBV28 and J usage is TRBJ2-7, with D maybe TRBD1 (5 bases). Germline loops: CDR1 MDHEN, CDR2 SYDVKM. This CDR3 spans 11 amino acids. V shed 9 bases and J shed 3 bases, with 9 bases lying between them. The CDR3 loop is CARDRGYEQYF. The CDR3 region has the DNA TGTGCCAGAGATAGGGGCTACGAGCAGTACTTC.

The chain combines TRBV6-1 with TRBJ1-2, with D perhaps matching TRBD1 (5 bases). This CDR3 is 12 amino acids long. Germline V gene lookup returns CDR1 MNHNS and CDR2 SASEGT. V shed 3 bases and J shed 6 bases, with 8 bases lying between them. In DNA form, the CDR3 reads TGTGCCAGCAGTGACCAGGGAAATGGCTACACCTTC. This encodes CASSDQGNGYTF.

This chain links TRBV29-1 with TRBJ1-1; 7 positions match TRBD1. CDR3 length equals 13 residues. V lost 7 bases to trimming and J lost 1 base; unmatched junction nucleotides: 6. Per germline, CDR1 SQVTM and CDR2 ANQGSEA. This chain's CDR3 is CSAGQPGNTEAFF. The DNA of the CDR3 is TGCAGCGCGGGACAGCCAGGGAACACTGAAGCTTTCTTT. The variable domain in full, with the rest retrieved from reference TRBV29-1 and TRBJ1-1, is SAVISQKPSRDICQRGTSLTIQCQVDSQVTMMFWYRQQPGQSLTLIATANQGSEATYESGFVIDKFPISRPNLTFSTLTVSNMSPEDSSIYLCSAGQPGNTEAFFGQGTRLTVV.

The V call is TRBV6-1, the J call TRBJ2-2, with D possibly matching TRBD1 (5 bases). Germline V lookup: CDR1 MNHNS, CDR2 SASEGT. This CDR3 has 15 residues. Trimming cost V 1 base and J 5 bases, with 11 bases left between them. CDR3 in amino acids: CASSEGRVRTGELFF. In nucleotides, the CDR3 is TGTGCCAGCAGTGAAGGCAGGGTTCGGACCGGGGAGCTGTTTTTT.

The chain has TRBV4-3 and TRBJ2-1; 7 nucleotides match TRBD2. Unmatched junction bases numbered 2, after V lost 0 bases and J lost 3 bases. CDR1 LGHNA and CDR2 YSLEER come from the germline V gene. The CDR3 spans 15 residues. The CDR3 bases are TGCGCCAGCAGCCAAGATGGGGGGGACTACAATGAGCAGTTCTTC. Residues: CASSQDGGDYNEQFF.

This chain joins TRBV27 and TRBJ1-1; D is perhaps TRBD1 (5 bases). CDR1 is MNHEY and CDR2 is SMNVEV in the germline V gene (reference sequence). V was shortened by 6 bases and J by 1 base, with 12 bases between the two germline ends. CDR3 length: 14 residues. CDR3 region: CASSTRTGNTEAFF. The CDR3 DNA reads as TGTGCCAGCAGCACGAGAACAGGGAACACTGAAGCTTTCTTT.

CDR3 protein: CASSLIGQTYGYTF. The CDR3 DNA sequence: TGTGCCAGCAGCTTAATAGGACAAACCTATGGCTACACCTTC. This chain connects TRBV11-2 to TRBJ1-2; possible D gene TRBD1, 5 bases. V shed 2 bases and J shed 4 bases, with 11 bases lying between them. This CDR3 comprises 14 residues. Looked up from germline, CDR1 is SGHAT and CDR2 is FQNNGV.

The rearrangement links TRBV5-4 to TRBJ1-2; the match to TRBD1 covers 9 bases. Germline CDR1 SGHNT, CDR2 YYREEE (reference sequence). The CDR3 has 15 residues. The ends lost 4 bases at V and 8 bases at J; junction bases unmatched: 12. DNA for the CDR3: TGTGCCAGCAGCCAAGACTTAGGACAGGGGAAGGGCTACACCTTC. It translates to CASSQDLGQGKGYTF.

The rearrangement uses TRBV4-3 and TRBJ2-1, with 7 nucleotides matching TRBD2. Germline values: CDR1 LGHNA, CDR2 YSLEER. This CDR3 spans 15 amino acids. V was clipped by 2 bases and J by 5 bases; unmatched bases: 6. CDR3 DNA: TGCGCCAGCAGCCAACAAGTGACTAGCAACAATGAGCAGTTCTTC. It specifies CASSQQVTSNNEQFF.

The chain joins TRBV9 to TRBJ1-6; tentatively, D is TRBD1 (5 bases). Germline V lookup: CDR1 SGDLS, CDR2 YYNGEE. The CDR3 length is 15 residues. The ends were cut back, 3 bases at V and 7 bases at J, with 14 bases in the middle. The CDR3 bases are TGTGCCAGCAGCGCCTGGGGCGATGGAAATTCACCCCTCCACTTT. Amino acid sequence: CASSAWGDGNSPLHF.

V usage is TRBV6-4 and J usage is TRBJ1-1; no clear D gene. This CDR3 is built from 15 residues. The V and J ends lost 7 bases and 5 bases respectively, with 20 bases between them. From germline, CDR1 is MRHNA and CDR2 SNTAGT. Here the CDR3 reads CASTVEERGRTEAFF. The CDR3, as DNA: TGTGCCAGCACGGTGGAGGAGCGGGGTAGGACTGAAGCTTTCTTT.